A single sample gave rise to the 14 T cell receptor beta chains below, sequenced in a study of long-term antiretroviral therapy in people with HIV. immunoSEQ v3.0 was run at survey level. The table came from immunoSEQ multiplex PCR; TCRdb's copy has only in-frame clones and leaves some out. The data contain some 28,000 clones, 85% to 95% of them singletons. The sequences come from unsorted PBMCs, collected 5.3 years after starting antiretroviral therapy. These receptors all come from a man in his fifties with HIV.

The chain couples TRBV30 to TRBJ1-4, with a possible D match to TRBD1 (6 bases). Per the germline V gene, CDR1 is GTSNPN and CDR2 is SVGIG (reference sequence). The V gene lost 0 bases and the J gene lost 1 base, with 9 bases spanning the gap. The CDR3 contains 15 residues. In nucleotides, the CDR3 is TGTGCCTGGAGTGTCACGACAGGAACTAATGAAAAACTGTTTTTT. Protein sequence: CAWSVTTGTNEKLFF.

DNA of the CDR3: TGTGCCAGCTACCCGTGGGCCGCGAACACCGGGGAGCTGTTTTTT. Translation: CASYPWAANTGELFF. The V gene is TRBV6-1, the J gene TRBJ2-2, with D uncertain. Trimming took off 8 bases at V and 0 bases at J, with 13 bases between the two ends. CDR3 length: 15 amino acids. Germline V gene lookup returns CDR1 MNHNS and CDR2 SASEGT.

This chain connects TRBV6-1 to TRBJ2-5; 8 bases agree with TRBD1. The CDR3 runs to 14 residues. The ends lost 6 bases at V and 5 bases at J; junction bases unmatched: 8. Looked up from germline, CDR1 is MNHNS and CDR2 is SASEGT. As DNA, the CDR3 is TGTGCCAGCAGCGTGGGACAGGAGGTCGAGACCCAGTACTTC. This encodes CASSVGQEVETQYF.

This chain uses TRBV6-5 with TRBJ2-3; 10 nucleotides match TRBD2. Germline loops: CDR1 MNHEY, CDR2 SVGAGI. CDR3 length: 15 amino acids. V dropped 5 bases and J dropped 2; count of bases not matched to a gene: 4. As DNA, the CDR3 is TGTGCCAGCAGTAATAGCGGGGGGCTCACAGATACGCAGTATTTT. It codes for CASSNSGGLTDTQYF.

The V call is TRBV10-1, the J call TRBJ2-1, with 10 bases that match TRBD2. V lost 5 bases to trimming and J lost 7 bases; unmatched junction nucleotides: 5. CDR3 size: 14 residues. In germline, CDR1 is WNHNN, CDR2 SYGVQD (reference sequence). CDR3 nucleotides: TGCGCCAGCAGTAGAACTAGCGGGGAGAATGAGCAGTTCTTC. Its protein product is CASSRTSGENEQFF.

The rearrangement joins TRBV6-6 to TRBJ1-2, with 10 bases lining up with TRBD1. Germline CDR1 MNHNY, CDR2 SVGAGI (reference sequence). After removal of 2 bases from V and 6 bases from J, the junction contained 3 bases not matched to a gene. CDR3 length: 14 amino acids. The CDR3 is CASSYGTGVDGYTF. The CDR3 region has the DNA TGTGCCAGCAGTTACGGGACAGGGGTGGATGGCTACACCTTC.

This rearrangement joins TRBV6-5 to TRBJ2-3; either TRBD1 or TRBD2 may supply D (5 bases each). The V gene lost 5 bases and the J gene lost 3 bases, with 9 bases spanning the gap. Germline values: CDR1 MNHEY, CDR2 SVGAGI. The CDR3 has 13 amino acids. Here the CDR3 reads CASSLWGTDTQYF. In nucleotides, the CDR3 is TGTGCCAGCAGTCTGTGGGGGACAGATACGCAGTATTTT.

This clone was recorded once. The CDR3 loop is CASSSDRGPQPQHF. CDR3 coding DNA: TGTGCCAGCAGTTCCGACAGGGGGCCTCAGCCCCAGCATTTT. The chain recombines TRBV28 with TRBJ1-5; 10 bases line up with TRBD1. The V and J ends lost 4 bases and 6 bases, in that order; junction bases with no gene match: 3. Germline V CDR1 and CDR2: MDHEN, SYDVKM. This CDR3 region has 14 residues.

This sequence joins TRBV28 and TRBJ2-2; 9 nucleotides line up with TRBD1. Germline V gene sequence: CDR1 MDHEN, CDR2 SYDVKM. This CDR3 has 14 amino acids. With V trimmed by 6 bases and J by 4 bases, 3 bases remained unmatched. The CDR3 loop reads CASRLTGGTGELFF. CDR3 sequence (DNA): TGTGCCAGCAGATTGACAGGGGGCACCGGGGAGCTGTTTTTT.

The chain combines TRBV7-2 with TRBJ2-3, with 7 bases that match TRBD2. The ends lost 5 bases at V and 3 bases at J; junction bases unmatched: 5. CDR3 length: 14 amino acids. CDR1 is SGHTA and CDR2 is FQGNSA in the germline V gene. In DNA form, the CDR3 reads TGTGCCAGCAGCGAAGGACTAGTTACAGATACGCAGTATTTT. It is translated as CASSEGLVTDTQYF.

V is TRBV10-3 and J is TRBJ2-2; 12 bases are shared with TRBD2. The germline V gene encodes CDR1 ENHRY and CDR2 SYGVKD. The CDR3 sequence is 12 residues long. Germline trimming cut 11 bases from V and 6 bases from J; bases unmatched to any gene: 1. The CDR3 is CAASGGAGELFF. CDR3 coding DNA: TGTGCCGCTAGCGGGGGGGCCGGGGAGCTGTTTTTT.

This clone came up once. The rearrangement joins TRBV19 to TRBJ1-1, with 11 bases identical to TRBD1. V was clipped by 4 bases and J by 3 bases; unmatched bases: 1. This CDR3 spans 14 amino acids. From germline, CDR1 is LNHDA and CDR2 SQIVND (reference sequence). CDR3 nucleotide sequence: TGTGCCAGTAGTAGGGACAGGGGGGACACTGAAGCTTTCTTT. Protein: CASSRDRGDTEAFF.

V usage is TRBV11-2 and J usage is TRBJ2-7, with TRBD1 matching over 7 bases. From germline, CDR1 is SGHAT and CDR2 FQNNGV. The CDR3 sequence is 13 residues long. J was trimmed by 6 bases and V by 3 bases; bases with no gene match: 5. CDR3 residues: CASSFTGAPEQYF. DNA for the CDR3: TGTGCCAGCAGCTTCACAGGGGCCCCCGAGCAGTACTTC.

The rearrangement links TRBV6-6 to TRBJ1-5; D is undetermined. CDR1 and CDR2 (germline): MNHNY, SVGAGI (reference sequence). Trimming shortened V by 8 bases and J by 0 bases, and 11 bases separated the two germline ends. This CDR3 has 14 amino acids. The CDR3, as DNA: TGTGCCAGCCGTGACACGTATAGCAATCAGCCCCAGCATTTT. This codes for CASRDTYSNQPQHF.